One and the same sample provided the 9 T cell receptor beta chains below, sequenced in a study of blood T cells in healthy people across ages. The authors ran a second PCR of about 7 to 11 cycles using a sample-barcoded 5' primer and a J-beta primer mix. TCRdb re-called the 5' RACE reads through MiXCR, storing one row per CDR3 protein. Among 350,000 to 450,000 distinct CDR3 sequences listed, about 55% were seen once. The source material was blood. The receptors shown here come from a man between 60 and 75 years old in good health.

This clonotype was seen a handful of times. The genes are TRBV20-1 and TRBJ2-1, with 7 bases lining up with TRBD2. V lost 5 bases to trimming and J lost 9 bases; unmatched junction nucleotides: 13. Germline loops: CDR1 DFQATT, CDR2 SNEGSKA (reference sequence). The CDR3 runs to 14 residues. The CDR3 DNA is TGCAGTGCTCCCCCGATGCGGGAGTCGGTTGAGCAGTTCTTC. Translating gives CSAPPMRESVEQFF.

This chain joins TRBV3-1 and TRBJ1-6; D possibly corresponds to TRBD1 (5 bases). The germline V gene has CDR1 LGHDT and CDR2 YNNKEL (reference sequence). V lost 2 bases to trimming and J lost 9 bases, with 5 bases between them. CDR3 length: 12 amino acids. The CDR3 region is CASSQQGSPLHF. CDR3 in DNA: TGTGCCAGCAGCCAACAGGGTTCACCCCTCCACTTT.

The chain is built from TRBV7-2 and TRBJ1-2; 11 bases are shared with TRBD1. V gave up 3 bases and J gave up 8 bases; unmatched junction bases: 5. The CDR3 is 14 amino acids. Germline V lookup: CDR1 SGHTA, CDR2 FQGNSA. CDR3 coding DNA: TGTGCCAGCAGCTTGAGGGACAGGGGGGACGGCTACACCTTC. Translating gives CASSLRDRGDGYTF.

A word on this clonotype: A much larger clone differs by one base, so this may be a read error. The chain joins TRBV21-1 to TRBJ2-4; no check of the table's D call, TRBD2, against the DNA was made. TRBV21-1 is an annotated pseudogene. This CDR3 spans 15 amino acids. The CDR3 DNA is TGTGCCAGCAGCAAAGGGGGAGTGGGCAAAAACACTCAGTACTTC. It encodes CASSKGGVGKNTQYF.

This chain uses TRBV3-1 with TRBJ2-3; the D is unclear. The CDR3 covers 13 residues. CDR1 is LGHDT, CDR2 YNNKEL, per germline (reference sequence). Trimming pared 1 base from V and 0 bases from J, leaving 2 bases between. CDR3 sequence: CASSQASTDTQYF. The CDR3 DNA follows: TGTGCCAGCAGCCAAGCAAGCACAGATACGCAGTATTTT.

The V call is TRBV5-1, the J call TRBJ2-3, with a possible D match to TRBD2 (6 bases). V gave up 7 bases and J gave up 6 bases, with 15 bases separating them. Germline V gene sequence: CDR1 SGHRS, CDR2 YFSETQ. The CDR3 runs 13 residues. CDR3 DNA sequence: TGCGCCAGCGAAAAAGGAGGGGCGGATACGCAGTATTTT. Its protein is CASEKGGADTQYF.

This clonotype occurred a few times. This CDR3 reads CASMVAGRIGDTQYF. The CDR3 DNA sequence: TGTGCCAGCATGGTAGCGGGCCGGATAGGGGATACGCAGTATTTT. V and J are TRBV6-2 or TRBV6-3 and TRBJ2-3, with TRBD2 matching over 7 bases. Per the germline V gene, CDR1 is MNHEY and CDR2 is SVGEGT. CDR3 length: 15 residues. J was trimmed by 6 bases and V by 7 bases; bases with no gene match: 13.

There are many counts of this clonotype. Being one base from a much bigger clone, this may be a read error. The chain employs TRBV20-1 and TRBJ2-5; perhaps TRBD2 as D (5 bases). V lost 1 base, J lost 5 bases, and 14 bases lay in between. In germline, CDR1 is DFQATT, CDR2 SNEGSKA (reference sequence). The length of the CDR3 is 14 residues. The CDR3 is CSARALRVGETQYF. In nucleotides, the CDR3 is TGCAGTGCTAGAGCATTGAGGGTTGGCGAGACCCAGTACTTC.

The V call is TRBV25-1, the J call TRBJ1-2, with 8 bases matching TRBD1. The CDR3 has 13 residues. V gave up 8 bases and J gave up 7 bases; unmatched junction bases: 9. The germline V gene encodes CDR1 MGHDK and CDR2 SYGVNS. CDR3 protein: CASGGQGAGGYTF. Written as DNA, the CDR3 is TGTGCCAGCGGTGGGCAGGGGGCGGGTGGCTACACCTTC.